This T cell receptor beta chain was captured in a study of CD8 T cells in ankylosing spondylitis. TCRdb passed the 5' RACE reads through MiXCR, listing each CDR3 protein once. Among around 300,000 distinct CDR3 sequences listed, 9.5% to 13% were seen once. CDR3 size: 14 residues. V lost 7 bases and J lost 0, with 12 bases in between. Germline V gene lookup returns CDR1 DFQATT and CDR2 SNEGSKA (reference sequence). This clonotype has a count of ten or more. The J gene is TRBJ2-2, the V gene TRBV20-1; either TRBD1 or TRBD2 may supply D (5 bases each). Sequencing used blood, either unsorted or a sorted T cell fraction (not recorded which). The TCR was taken from a female donor with ankylosing spondylitis or in good health (not recorded which). The chain's CDR3 is CSGGAAPNTGELFF. CDR3 in DNA: TGCAGTGGAGGGGCAGCCCCGAACACCGGGGAGCTGTTTTTT.